This T cell receptor (beta chain) was sequenced for a study of blood T cell repertoires in COVID-19. Trimming pared 4 bases from V and 4 bases from J, leaving 15 bases between. The CDR3 contains 15 residues. Looked up from germline, CDR1 is SGHRS and CDR2 is YFSETQ. Profiled with immunoSEQ multiplex PCR; TCRdb holds only in-frame clones, not every one. The table has over 300,000 clones, around 86% seen once. Source material: peripheral blood. The source is a woman aged 45-65 years with acute or convalescent COVID-19. The V gene is TRBV5-1, the J gene TRBJ1-3; D remains ambiguous. Here the CDR3 reads CASSLTTREGNTIYF. In DNA form, the CDR3 reads TGCGCCAGCAGCCTAACGACCCGGGAGGGAAACACCATATATTTT.